This TCR beta chain was retrieved from a study of T cells in Graves' hyperthyroidism and ophthalmopathy. TCR beta CDR3 regions were amplified from RNA. The HTBI primer set served for first-round RT-PCR of the TCR CDR3. TCRdb passed the multiplex PCR reads through MiXCR, listing each CDR3 protein once. The sample holds 30,000 to 40,000 distinct CDR3 sequences, roughly 52% seen once. Each person with ophthalmopathy scored at least 3 on the Clinical Activity Score, reached NOSPECS grade 4 or higher, and had been ill under 3 months. This clonotype was detected many times. Its antigen is undetermined. Study-wide findings and caveats: A model using 13 V-J features told ophthalmopathy apart from stable hyperthyroidism. Peripheral blood also featured most of the thyroid clonotypes expanded above 0.001.

The CDR3 contains 15 residues. Germline V gives CDR1 MNHEY, CDR2 SMNVEV (reference sequence). The germline V and J ends were trimmed by 1 base and 8 bases, with 15 bases remaining between them. The sequence derives from a middle-aged man with Graves' ophthalmopathy. The sample consisted of blood. The chain couples TRBV27 to TRBJ2-1, with a tentative D call TRBD2 (5 bases). The CDR3 loop is CASSLLASGLDEQFF. As DNA, the CDR3 is TGTGCCAGCAGTTTATTGGCCAGCGGTTTGGATGAGCAGTTCTTC.